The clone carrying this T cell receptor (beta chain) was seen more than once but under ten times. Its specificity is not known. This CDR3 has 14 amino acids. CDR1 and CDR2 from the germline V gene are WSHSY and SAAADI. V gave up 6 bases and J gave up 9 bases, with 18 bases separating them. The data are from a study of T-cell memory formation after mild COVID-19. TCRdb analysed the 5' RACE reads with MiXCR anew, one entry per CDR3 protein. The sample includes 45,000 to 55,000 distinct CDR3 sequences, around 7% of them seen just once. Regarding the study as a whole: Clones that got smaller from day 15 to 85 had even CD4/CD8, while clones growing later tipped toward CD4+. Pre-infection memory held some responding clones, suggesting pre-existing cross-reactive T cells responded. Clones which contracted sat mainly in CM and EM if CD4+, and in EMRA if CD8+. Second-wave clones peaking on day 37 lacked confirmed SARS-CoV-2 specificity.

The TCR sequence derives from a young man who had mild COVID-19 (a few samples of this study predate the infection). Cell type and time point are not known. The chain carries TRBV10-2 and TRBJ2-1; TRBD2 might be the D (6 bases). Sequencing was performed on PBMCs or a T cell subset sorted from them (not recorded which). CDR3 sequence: CASREGNTLSEQFF. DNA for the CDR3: TGCGCCAGCAGGGAGGGTAATACCCTTAGTGAGCAGTTCTTC.